The next 25 T cell receptor beta chains were all read from a single sample in a study of T cell repertoires in aging, cancer and after chemotherapy. Peripheral blood genomic DNA, not sorted cells or RNA, was the template. Rearranged V-D-J TRB sequences were amplified with a mixed TRB-A/B primer pool. Using its own MiXCR run on the multiplex PCR reads, TCRdb lists one record per CDR3 protein. This table has thousands of distinct CDR3 sequences, 22% appearing once. The sequenced sample consisted of blood. These receptors all come from a human donor with a blood cancer.

By sample share, this clonotype is medium-sized. The chain couples TRBV27 to TRBJ1-1, with no clear D. V was shortened by 4 bases and J by 4 bases, with 13 bases between the two germline ends. The CDR3 is made up of 14 amino acids. Germline assignment: CDR1 MNHEY and CDR2 SMNVEV (reference sequence). The CDR3 sequence: CASSYEGWSTEAFF. The CDR3 DNA is TGTGCCAGCAGTTATGAGGGCTGGAGCACTGAAGCTTTCTTT.

This clonotype is labeled medium-sized. The chain recombines TRBV27 with TRBJ1-1, with D unclear. The CDR3 sequence is 13 residues long. CDR1 is MNHEY, CDR2 SMNVEV, per germline (reference sequence). V was pared by 4 bases and J by 1 base, with 7 bases between. CDR3 DNA: TGTGCCAGCAGTTCACCATGGAACACTGAAGCTTTCTTT. Protein: CASSSPWNTEAFF.

This clonotype is labeled medium-sized. The chain couples TRBV7-6 to TRBJ2-2; no firm D call. The CDR3 is 13 amino acids. Germline V gene sequence: CDR1 SGHVS, CDR2 FNYEAQ. With 0 bases removed from V and 13 bases from J, the gap between germline ends came to 12 bases. The CDR3 is CASSLARTERLFF. CDR3 sequence (DNA): TGTGCCAGCAGCTTAGCACGGACGGAGCGGCTGTTTTTT.

The rearrangement joins TRBV12-3 or TRBV12-4 to TRBJ2-7; D is unresolved. Trimming removed 1 base at V and 2 bases at J, with 12 bases between. The CDR3 has 15 amino acids. As DNA, the CDR3 is TGTGCCAGCAGTTTAGGCCTGCCCAGGACCTACGAGCAGTACTTC. As protein: CASSLGLPRTYEQYF.

This clonotype is judged medium-sized (0.01 to 0.1%). This sequence joins TRBV29-1 and TRBJ1-4; weak D call: TRBD1 (5 bases). V lost 5 bases and J lost 8, with 21 bases in between. CDR1 is SQVTM, CDR2 ANQGSEA, per germline. This CDR3 is built from 15 residues. CDR3 sequence: CSVLGRGVWTEKLFF. CDR3 nucleotide sequence: TGCAGCGTTCTCGGGAGGGGAGTTTGGACGGAAAAACTGTTTTTT.

Sample share makes this clonotype medium-sized (0.01 to 0.1%). This chain uses TRBV12-3 or TRBV12-4 with TRBJ2-3; D may be TRBD1 (6 bases). This CDR3 spans 17 amino acids. V was pared by 1 base and J by 3 bases, with 17 bases between. CDR3 residues: CASSLVGAGVGTDTQYF. The CDR3 bases are TGTGCCAGCAGTTTAGTAGGAGCAGGGGTGGGGACAGATACGCAGTATTTT.

This sequence joins TRBV28 and TRBJ2-3; D may correspond to TRBD1 or TRBD2 (5 bases each). Looked up from germline, CDR1 is MDHEN and CDR2 is SYDVKM. The ends were cut back, 3 bases at V and 2 bases at J, with 9 bases in the middle. There are 14 residues in the CDR3. CDR3 sequence reads: CASSFMGVTDTQYF. The CDR3 DNA sequence: TGTGCCAGCAGTTTCATGGGGGTCACAGATACGCAGTATTTT.

This clonotype was detected a few times. This rearrangement joins TRBV12-3 or TRBV12-4 to TRBJ2-7, with 7 bases lining up with TRBD1. V shed 3 bases, J shed 0 bases, and the junction held 11 bases outside the gene matches. The CDR3 is 17 residues long. Here the CDR3 reads CASSLGQPRSVSYEQYF. The CDR3 coding sequence is TGTGCCAGCAGTTTGGGACAGCCTCGGTCGGTCTCCTACGAGCAGTACTTC.

With respect to this clonotype: A read error is possible here, since a much larger clone lies one base away. The chain recombines TRBV30 with TRBJ2-7, with 7 bases that match TRBD1. The CDR3 covers 12 residues. CDR1 and CDR2 (germline): GTSNPN, SVGIG (reference sequence). CDR3: CAWRQGTYKQYF. CDR3 in DNA: TGTGCCTGGAGACAGGGGACCTACAAGCAGTACTTC.

In this sample, this clonotype is medium-sized. This chain links TRBV6-1 with TRBJ2-2; 12 bases align to TRBD2. Germline V gene data show CDR1 as MNHNS and CDR2 as SASEGT. This CDR3 is 16 amino acids long. Trimming took 6 bases from V and 4 from J; bases not matched to a gene: 6. CDR3 nucleotides: TGTGCCAGCAGGGCACTAGCGGGAGGAGGCACCGGGGAGCTGTTTTTT. It specifies CASRALAGGGTGELFF.

This clonotype is medium-sized in the sample. DNA of the CDR3: TGTGCCAGTAGTATAGTTGGGACAGAACATAGCAATCAGCCCCAGCATTTT. This gives the protein CASSIVGTEHSNQPQHF. The chain is built from TRBV19 and TRBJ1-5, with 7 bases that match TRBD1. This CDR3 contains 17 residues. The V gene's germline CDR1 is LNHDA and CDR2 SQIVND (reference sequence). The V gene end was trimmed by 1 base and the J gene end by 0 bases; junction bases not matched to a gene: 6.

The DNA for the CDR3 is TGTGCCAGCAGCTACAGTACCCCAGATACGCAGTATTTT. It specifies CASSYSTPDTQYF. V gene TRBV12-3 or TRBV12-4 combines with J gene TRBJ2-3, with D unclear. V was cut by 6 bases and J by 4 bases, with 11 bases left in between. The CDR3 loop spans 13 amino acids.

V is TRBV28 and J is TRBJ1-2; no clear D. V shed 5 bases and J shed 0 bases, with 13 bases lying between them. Germline-derived CDR1 and CDR2 are MDHEN and SYDVKM. This CDR3 comprises 15 residues. The CDR3 DNA is TGTGCCAGCAGTCCGACCATCAACTCTAACTATGGCTACACCTTC. Its translation: CASSPTINSNYGYTF.

The chain carries TRBV7-9 and TRBJ1-1; weak D call: TRBD1 (6 bases). The V end lost 5 bases, the J end lost 0 bases, and 13 bases lay between the germline ends. Germline CDR1 SEHNR, CDR2 FQNEAQ (reference sequence). The CDR3 length is 15 residues. Here the CDR3 DNA reads TGTGCCAGCAGCCCAGATTGGACAGTGAACACTGAAGCTTTCTTT. This codes for CASSPDWTVNTEAFF.

This clonotype qualifies as medium-sized. The chain has TRBV19 and TRBJ1-5; D not certain. The germline V gene has CDR1 LNHDA and CDR2 SQIVND (reference sequence). Between the trimmed V and J ends, which lost 4 bases and 11 bases, there was a span of 15 bases. The CDR3 spans 13 residues. CDR3 region: CASSTTRDRAQHF. Here the CDR3 DNA reads TGTGCCAGTAGTACCACTCGAGATCGGGCCCAGCATTTT.

The gene calls are TRBV27 and TRBJ1-2; 9 positions match TRBD1. Germline V gene lookup returns CDR1 MNHEY and CDR2 SMNVEV (reference sequence). The trim removed 3 bases at V and 8 bases at J, leaving 7 bases unmatched. The CDR3 spans 14 residues. CDR3 nucleotide sequence: TGTGCCAGCAGTTTTTTAGGGACAGGGAGCGGCTACACCTTC. Protein product: CASSFLGTGSGYTF.

This clonotype is termed medium-sized. The chain employs TRBV18 and TRBJ1-4; 8 bases are shared with TRBD1. The CDR3 covers 13 residues. CDR1 and CDR2 from the germline V gene are KGHSH and LQKENI. The J segment lost 7 bases and the V segment lost 5 bases, leaving 3 bases of the junction unmatched. For the CDR3, the DNA is TGTGCCAGCTCATCGGACAGGGTTGAAAAACTGTTTTTT. It is translated as CASSSDRVEKLFF.

The rearrangement joins TRBV20-1 to TRBJ2-7; 7 bases agree with TRBD1. Unmatched junction bases numbered 9, after V lost 3 bases and J lost 1 base. The CDR3 has 15 amino acids. CDR1 is DFQATT and CDR2 is SNEGSKA in the germline V gene (reference sequence). The CDR3 sequence is CSASIWTGPSYEQYF. The CDR3 region has the DNA TGCAGTGCTAGCATCTGGACAGGTCCGTCCTACGAGCAGTACTTC.

This clonotype was observed a few times. The chain links TRBV5-1 to TRBJ2-7; 11 positions match TRBD2. Germline-derived CDR1 and CDR2 are SGHRS and YFSETQ. The V gene end was trimmed by 1 base and the J gene end by 5 bases; junction bases not matched to a gene: 2. This CDR3 has 14 amino acids. CDR3 sequence (DNA): TGCGCCAGCAGCTTGACTAGCGGGAGTCACGAGCAGTACTTC. Translation gives CASSLTSGSHEQYF.

This clonotype is termed medium-sized. This chain joins TRBV6-2 or TRBV6-3 and TRBJ2-6, with D perhaps TRBD1 (5 bases). The CDR3 consists of 17 residues. V lost 5 bases, J lost 0 bases, and 14 bases lay in between. Germline CDR1 is MNHEY and CDR2 is SVGEGT. The CDR3 region has the DNA TGTGCCAGCAGTGCCTGGACACCGAGCTCTGGGGCCAACGTCCTGACTTTC. Its translation: CASSAWTPSSGANVLTF.

The chain uses TRBV6-2 or TRBV6-3 and TRBJ2-3, with D unresolved. This CDR3 region has 14 residues. The V end was cut by 2 bases, the J end by 2 bases, with 8 bases between. Germline CDR1 MNHEY, CDR2 SVGEGT. The CDR3 DNA reads TGTGCCAGCAGTTACAGTGATTCCACAGATACGCAGTATTTT. This sequence encodes CASSYSDSTDTQYF.

This clonotype is judged medium-sized (0.01 to 0.1%). The gene calls are TRBV6-5 and TRBJ2-7; TRBD1 agrees at 9 bases. The V gene's germline CDR1 is MNHEY and CDR2 SVGAGI. The CDR3 has 16 amino acids. The J segment lost 3 bases and the V segment lost 7 bases, leaving 13 bases of the junction unmatched. CDR3 sequence: CASTSYGTGIVYEQYF. The CDR3 nucleotides read TGTGCCAGCACCTCTTACGGGACAGGGATCGTCTACGAGCAGTACTTC.

This clonotype was seen a handful of times. V usage is TRBV4-2 and J usage is TRBJ1-1; D gene ambiguous. This CDR3 spans 13 amino acids. V dropped 0 bases and J dropped 8 bases, with 10 bases sitting between them. Germline V gene sequence: CDR1 LGHNA, CDR2 YNFKEQ. For the CDR3, the DNA is TGTGCCAGCAGCCAAGACGGCGGTGGCGAAGCTTTCTTT. It codes for CASSQDGGGEAFF.

This chain links TRBV28 with TRBJ1-2, with D perhaps matching TRBD1 (5 bases). Germline-derived CDR1 and CDR2 are MDHEN and SYDVKM. V was pared by 7 bases and J by 6 bases, with 15 bases between. CDR3 size: 13 residues. The CDR3 is CASMTGGGDGYTF. Here the CDR3 DNA reads TGTGCCAGCATGACTGGGGGTGGGGATGGCTACACCTTC.

The gene calls are TRBV20-1 and TRBJ1-1; D is undetermined. The germline gives CDR1 DFQATT, CDR2 SNEGSKA (reference sequence). The CDR3 spans 13 residues. V was pared by 1 base and J by 5 bases, with 11 bases between. This CDR3 reads CSARGLTRTEAFF. The CDR3 DNA reads as TGCAGTGCTAGAGGGCTAACAAGGACTGAAGCTTTCTTT.